This T cell receptor (beta chain) was identified in a study of T cells in Graves' hyperthyroidism and ophthalmopathy. Overall study context: Peripheral blood draws took place at initial diagnosis, ahead of any treatment. Study findings and constraints: The blood repertoire included most of the expanded thyroid clonotypes above 0.001. The authors' 13 V-J model separated ophthalmopathy from stable hyperthyroidism.

The study excluded patients with uncontrolled infection, other autoimmune disease, pregnancy or lactation. As for this clonotype: Its antigen is as yet unknown.

TCR beta CDR3 region amplification was performed from RNA transcripts. First-round RT-PCR targeting the TCR CDR3 was performed with the HTBI primer set. TCRdb independently ran MiXCR on the multiplex PCR reads; one entry per CDR3 protein. The sample consists of about 300,000 distinct CDR3 sequences, around 20% of them appearing once. The trim removed 6 bases at V and 4 bases at J, leaving 6 bases unmatched. The CDR3 is 16 residues long. Germline CDR1 MNHEY, CDR2 SMNVEV (reference sequence). The TCR originated in a man aged 50 to 60 with Graves' ophthalmopathy. The chain links TRBV27 to TRBJ2-2; TRBD2 matches at 12 bases. The sequenced material came from blood. CDR3: CASSALAGGPTGELFF. Written as DNA, the CDR3 is TGTGCCAGCAGCGCCCTAGCGGGAGGGCCCACCGGGGAGCTGTTTTTT.